These T cell receptor beta chains were read from a single sample in a study of T-cell reconstitution after alpha-beta-depleted transplantation in children. MiXCR was run by TCRdb on the PCR reads, yielding one entry per CDR3 protein. The sample comprises some 500,000 distinct CDR3 sequences, around 18% of which are singletons, and 2.5% to 3.5% rests with the top ten. Material: PBMCs from the stem cell graft donor, obtained from the stem cell graft. These receptors all come from a human donor who donated a stem cell graft to a child with acute lymphoblastic leukemia. The CDR3 runs from the conserved cysteine through the conserved F or W. A D gene is named only where the DNA matches it firmly. Clone size appears in some rows only: once, few, many, or a class for an expanded clone.

>TRBV5-1|many|-|TRBJ2-5
TGCGCCAGCAGCTTGCAGGGGTTGGGAGAGACCCAGTACTTC
CASSLQGLGETQYF
>TRBV6-5|-|-|TRBJ2-1
TGTGCCAGCAGTTACAGAGAAAGCTCCTACAATGAGCAGTTCTTC
CASSYRESSYNEQFF
>TRBV15|few|-|TRBJ2-1
TGTGCCACCAGCAGAGATTTCCCAGGCAATGAGCAGTTCTTC
CATSRDFPGNEQFF
>TRBV6-6|few|-|TRBJ1-1
TGTGCCAGCAGAATAAACACTGAAGCTTTCTTT
CASRINTEAFF
>TRBV11-2|-|-|TRBJ1-4
TGTGCCAGCAGCTTAGACCCTAGCGGAGGACGGATAAATGAAAAACTGTTTTTT
CASSLDPSGGRINEKLFF
>TRBV7-9|few|TRBD2|TRBJ2-1
TGTGCCAGCAGCCTATTGGCTAGCGGGAGTGATGAGCAGTTCTTC
CASSLLASGSDEQFF
>TRBV9|-|-|TRBJ1-1
TGTGCCAGCAGTGCAAGCAGAGGGGGGAGGATGAACACTGAAGCTTTCTTT
CASSASRGGRMNTEAFF
>TRBV27|few|-|TRBJ2-3
TGTGCCAGCAGTTTATGGGGCGGAGCGCCCACAGATACGCAGTATTTT
CASSLWGGAPTDTQYF
>TRBV20-1|-|-|TRBJ2-1
TGCAGTGCGTTAGGGGATTCCTACAATGAGCAGTTCTTC
CSALGDSYNEQFF
>TRBV10-2|once|-|TRBJ2-1
TGCGCCAGCAGTTCCGGGCTGTCGGACAATGAGCAGTTCTTC
CASSSGLSDNEQFF
>TRBV20-1|-|TRBD2|TRBJ2-7
TGCAGTGCCCCCGGGATGTCTAGCGGGAGTTACGAGCAGTACTTC
CSAPGMSSGSYEQYF
>TRBV10-3|-|-|TRBJ2-1
TGTGCCATCAGTGAAGGGGGGGGGTACAATGAGCAGTTCTTC
CAISEGGGYNEQFF
>TRBV27|few|TRBD1|TRBJ1-2
TGTGCCAGCAGTCCGCGGGGACAGGGCGGGACCTTC
CASSPRGQGGTF
>TRBV5-5|-|TRBD1|TRBJ2-7
TGTGCCAGCAGCTTGGGATGGCGGACAGGGGAGAACTACGAGCAGTACTTC
CASSLGWRTGENYEQYF
>TRBV10-3|few|-|TRBJ2-7
TGTGCCATCAGTGGGGCGGGGGCCAAGTACGAGCAGTACTTC
CAISGAGAKYEQYF
>TRBV19|-|-|TRBJ1-5
TGTGCCAGTAGTATGCCCCCTTACCCCCAGCATTTT
CASSMPPYPQHF
>TRBV2|-|TRBD2|TRBJ2-1
TGTGCCACCCACCTGGGGACTAACTACAATGAGCAGTTCTTC
CATHLGTNYNEQFF
>TRBV27|-|-|TRBJ2-3
TGTGCCAGCAGTTTATCTAGGGTCGGCGATACGCAGTATTTT
CASSLSRVGDTQYF
>TRBV5-1|-|TRBD1|TRBJ1-5
TGCGCCAGCAGCGTGACAGGGACTGCTCAGCCCCAGCATTTT
CASSVTGTAQPQHF
>TRBV7-9|-|-|TRBJ2-7
TGTGCCAGCAGCTTCGAAGTCTACGAGCAGTACTTC
CASSFEVYEQYF
>TRBV12-3/TRBV12-4|-|TRBD1|TRBJ2-3
TGTGCCAGCAGTTCCTGGACAGGGGTCGTCACAGATACGCAGTATTTT
CASSSWTGVVTDTQYF
>TRBV5-1|-|-|TRBJ2-7
TGCGCCAGCAGCTTGGAGGGCGGTTTAGTTTCCGACTCCTACGAGCAGTACTTC
CASSLEGGLVSDSYEQYF
>TRBV5-1|-|TRBD2|TRBJ2-7
TGCGCCAGCAGCTCCGGGACTAGCGGGACCGAGCAGTACTTC
CASSSGTSGTEQYF
>TRBV12-3/TRBV12-4|-|-|TRBJ1-3
TGTGCCAGCAGCTACCTGACGTCCTCTGGAAACACCATATATTTT
CASSYLTSSGNTIYF
>TRBV29-1|few|-|TRBJ2-3
TGCAGCGTTGATGGGGTAAACGTCGCAGATACGCAGTATTTT
CSVDGVNVADTQYF
>TRBV6-1|few|-|TRBJ2-3
TGTGCCAGCAGTCCTGGACGGATCACAGATACGCAGTATTTT
CASSPGRITDTQYF
>TRBV18|few|-|TRBJ2-5
TGTGCCAGCTCACCTCTAGGTTGGCAAAGATCGACCCAGTACTTC
CASSPLGWQRSTQYF
>TRBV29-1|few|-|TRBJ1-3
TGCAGCGTTGAAGATCTTGGCGCCTACTCTGGAAACACCATATATTTT
CSVEDLGAYSGNTIYF
>TRBV19|-|TRBD2|TRBJ2-1
TGTGCCAGTAGTATTCTACTAGCGGGAGGGCCCAATGAGCAGTTCTTC
CASSILLAGGPNEQFF
>TRBV24-1|-|TRBD2|TRBJ2-3
TGTGCCACCAGTGATACTAGCGGGAGCGGCTGGGATACGCAGTATTTT
CATSDTSGSGWDTQYF
>TRBV7-8|few|-|TRBJ2-1
TGTGCCAGCAGCTTAGCGCCTTGGACTATCTACAATGAGCAGTTCTTC
CASSLAPWTIYNEQFF